The present TCR beta chain was sequenced within a study of blood T cells in healthy people across ages. A J-beta primer mix and a sample-barcoded 5' primer were used in a second PCR of about 7 to 12 cycles. TCRdb re-called the 5' RACE reads through MiXCR, storing one row per CDR3 protein. The sample lists some 1.5 million distinct CDR3 sequences; roughly 43% were seen once. Trimming took 0 bases from V and 5 from J, leaving 8 bases between them. The CDR3 runs 13 residues. The germline CDR1 and CDR2 sequences are SGDLS and YYNGEE. The J gene is TRBJ1-2, the V gene TRBV9; D not certain. Sequences were obtained from blood. The TCR sequence derives from a young woman in good health. The chain's CDR3 is CASSVAQDYGYTF. The CDR3 coding sequence is TGTGCCAGCAGCGTAGCGCAAGATTATGGCTACACCTTC.